The rows below give T cell receptor beta chains drawn from one sample of a study of blood T cell repertoires in COVID-19. The repertoire was sequenced with immunoSEQ multiplex PCR; TCRdb's copy has only in-frame clones and lacks some. The sample lists about 400,000 clones, about 90% occurring once. Sequencing input: PBMCs or T cells enriched from blood (not recorded which). The source of these receptors is a woman under 40 who had recovered from COVID-19. Both conserved end residues are part of each CDR3. A D gene is named only where the DNA matches it firmly. Expanded clones are given a class, and other clones once, few, many or no size at all.

J gene: TRBJ1-4
clone size: NA
D gene: TRBD1
V gene: TRBV28
CDR3 protein: CASSTGGVLDEKLFF
CDR3 DNA: TGTGCCAGCAGTACAGGGGGCGTACTGGATGAAAAACTGTTTTTT

J gene: TRBJ2-6
clone size: NA
D gene: TRBD2
V gene: TRBV19
CDR3 protein: CASSTIGRGSGANVLTF
CDR3 DNA: TGTGCCAGTAGTACGATTGGGAGGGGATCTGGGGCCAACGTCCTGACTTTC

J gene: TRBJ1-5
clone size: NA
D gene: TRBD1
V gene: TRBV19
CDR3 protein: CASKSGQGFQPQHF
CDR3 DNA: TGTGCCAGTAAATCGGGACAGGGTTTCCAGCCCCAGCATTTT

J gene: TRBJ1-4
clone size: NA
D gene: TRBD1
V gene: TRBV9
CDR3 protein: CASSAQGEREKLFF
CDR3 DNA: TGTGCCAGCAGCGCACAGGGGGAGCGGGAAAAACTGTTTTTT

J gene: TRBJ1-1
clone size: NA
D gene: NA
V gene: TRBV3-1/TRBV3-2
CDR3 protein: CASSHYRTNTEAFF
CDR3 DNA: TGTGCCAGCAGCCACTACAGAACCAACACTGAAGCTTTCTTT

J gene: TRBJ2-3
clone size: NA
D gene: TRBD2
V gene: TRBV2
CDR3 protein: CASSEGLVHREEDF
CDR3 DNA: TGTGCCAGCAGTGAAGGACTCGTGCACCGGGAGGAGGATTTT

J gene: TRBJ2-1
clone size: few
D gene: NA
V gene: TRBV21-1
CDR3 protein: CASNSNDSTGWNEQFF
CDR3 DNA: TGTGCCAGCAACTCAAATGACAGTACAGGGTGGAATGAGCAGTTCTTC

J gene: TRBJ2-7
clone size: NA
D gene: TRBD1
V gene: TRBV11-2
CDR3 protein: CASNPWTGGIDYEQYF
CDR3 DNA: TGTGCCAGCAACCCTTGGACAGGGGGTATAGACTACGAGCAGTACTTC

J gene: TRBJ2-6
clone size: few
D gene: NA
V gene: TRBV5-4
CDR3 protein: CASSSLRDSGANVLTF
CDR3 DNA: TGTGCCAGCAGCTCCCTCCGGGACTCTGGGGCCAACGTCCTGACTTTC

J gene: TRBJ1-3
clone size: once
D gene: NA
V gene: TRBV11-2
CDR3 protein: CASRNIRDTGRNTIYF
CDR3 DNA: TGTGCCAGCAGGAACATCCGGGACACGGGACGAAACACCATATATTTT

J gene: TRBJ2-5
clone size: NA
D gene: TRBD2
V gene: TRBV5-1
CDR3 protein: CASSPPGLESETQYF
CDR3 DNA: TGCGCCAGCAGCCCTCCGGGACTAGAAAGCGAGACCCAGTACTTC

J gene: TRBJ2-1
clone size: once
D gene: TRBD1
V gene: TRBV4-2
CDR3 protein: CASSREQGAPDNEQFF
CDR3 DNA: TGTGCCAGCAGCCGAGAGCAGGGGGCGCCGGACAATGAGCAGTTCTTC

J gene: TRBJ2-7
clone size: NA
D gene: TRBD1
V gene: TRBV5-6
CDR3 protein: CASSWGQGVDNYEQYF
CDR3 DNA: TGTGCCAGCAGCTGGGGACAGGGGGTGGATAACTACGAGCAGTACTTC

J gene: TRBJ2-7
clone size: NA
D gene: TRBD2
V gene: TRBV4-1
CDR3 protein: CASSQDSLTGSGRANEQYF
CDR3 DNA: TGCGCCAGCAGCCAAGATTCCCTCACGGGTAGCGGGAGGGCAAACGAGCAGTACTTC

J gene: TRBJ1-2
clone size: NA
D gene: TRBD1
V gene: TRBV5-1
CDR3 protein: CASSPGQGLSGYTF
CDR3 DNA: TGCGCCAGCAGCCCGGGACAGGGGCTTAGTGGCTACACCTTC

J gene: TRBJ1-1
clone size: NA
D gene: NA
V gene: TRBV27
CDR3 protein: CASSPWTESTEAFF
CDR3 DNA: TGTGCCAGCAGTCCGTGGACAGAATCCACTGAAGCTTTCTTT

J gene: TRBJ1-1
clone size: NA
D gene: NA
V gene: TRBV12-3/TRBV12-4
CDR3 protein: CASSLDRKTEAFF
CDR3 DNA: TGTGCCAGCAGCCTCGACAGAAAAACTGAAGCTTTCTTT

J gene: TRBJ1-4
clone size: NA
D gene: NA
V gene: TRBV6-4
CDR3 protein: CATRGGYSEKLFF
CDR3 DNA: TGTGCCACTCGGGGGGGCTACAGTGAAAAACTGTTTTTT

J gene: TRBJ2-4
clone size: NA
D gene: NA
V gene: TRBV10-2
CDR3 protein: CASGTQGQNIQYF
CDR3 DNA: TGCGCCAGCGGGACTCAGGGCCAGAACATTCAGTACTTC

J gene: TRBJ2-2
clone size: NA
D gene: TRBD1
V gene: TRBV11-3
CDR3 protein: CASSIGTGRTGELFF
CDR3 DNA: TGTGCCAGCAGCATCGGGACAGGGAGGACGGGGGAGCTGTTTTTT

J gene: TRBJ2-3
clone size: NA
D gene: TRBD2
V gene: TRBV11-2
CDR3 protein: CASSWKRDHLHTQYF
CDR3 DNA: TGTGCCAGCAGCTGGAAGCGGGACCATCTCCATACGCAGTATTTT

J gene: TRBJ1-1
clone size: NA
D gene: NA
V gene: TRBV6-5
CDR3 protein: CASSPPGGIGTEAFF
CDR3 DNA: TGTGCCAGCAGTCCACCGGGGGGGATAGGCACTGAAGCTTTCTTT

J gene: TRBJ1-3
clone size: NA
D gene: NA
V gene: TRBV6-1
CDR3 protein: CASREGLSTGNTIYF
CDR3 DNA: TGTGCCAGCAGGGAAGGGCTGTCAACTGGAAACACCATATATTTT

J gene: TRBJ1-1
clone size: NA
D gene: NA
V gene: TRBV7-9
CDR3 protein: CASSPRNTEAFF
CDR3 DNA: TGTGCCAGCAGCCCCCGGAACACTGAAGCTTTCTTT

J gene: TRBJ2-5
clone size: NA
D gene: NA
V gene: TRBV2
CDR3 protein: CASSDGETQYF
CDR3 DNA: TGTGCCAGCAGTGACGGGGAGACCCAGTACTTC

J gene: TRBJ2-3
clone size: NA
D gene: TRBD1
V gene: TRBV28
CDR3 protein: CASSSLETGGTDTQYF
CDR3 DNA: TGTGCCAGCAGTTCACTTGAGACAGGGGGCACAGATACGCAGTATTTT

J gene: TRBJ2-1
clone size: NA
D gene: NA
V gene: TRBV11-1
CDR3 protein: CASSLGNEQFF
CDR3 DNA: TGTGCCAGCAGCCTCGGGAATGAGCAGTTCTTC

J gene: TRBJ1-2
clone size: NA
D gene: NA
V gene: TRBV6-5
CDR3 protein: CASSFDSRYGYTF
CDR3 DNA: TGTGCCAGCAGCTTCGACAGCAGATATGGCTACACCTTC

J gene: TRBJ2-5
clone size: once
D gene: NA
V gene: TRBV30
CDR3 protein: CAWSHLQGETQYF
CDR3 DNA: TGTGCCTGGTCCCATCTCCAGGGGGAGACCCAGTACTTC

J gene: TRBJ1-4
clone size: NA
D gene: TRBD1
V gene: TRBV7-8
CDR3 protein: CASSLTRGPTNEKLFF
CDR3 DNA: TGTGCCAGCAGCTTGACCAGGGGGCCAACTAATGAAAAACTGTTTTTT

J gene: TRBJ1-2
clone size: NA
D gene: TRBD1
V gene: TRBV5-1
CDR3 protein: CASSLIRTGGRGYTF
CDR3 DNA: TGCGCCAGCAGCTTGATTCGGACAGGGGGCCGGGGCTACACCTTC

J gene: TRBJ1-1
clone size: NA
D gene: NA
V gene: TRBV7-2
CDR3 protein: CASSIRWTEAFF
CDR3 DNA: TGTGCCAGCAGCATCCGGTGGACTGAAGCTTTCTTT

J gene: TRBJ2-1
clone size: once
D gene: TRBD2
V gene: TRBV27
CDR3 protein: CASQTSVSYNEQFF
CDR3 DNA: TGTGCCAGCCAAACTAGCGTTTCCTACAATGAGCAGTTCTTC

J gene: TRBJ2-7
clone size: few
D gene: TRBD2
V gene: TRBV7-2
CDR3 protein: CASRDPSGSSAYEQYF
CDR3 DNA: TGTGCCAGCAGGGACCCTAGCGGGAGCTCTGCATACGAGCAGTACTTC

J gene: TRBJ1-3
clone size: NA
D gene: NA
V gene: TRBV6-5
CDR3 protein: CASSFRQVLRNTIYF
CDR3 DNA: TGTGCCAGCAGCTTTCGACAGGTACTAAGAAACACCATATATTTT

J gene: TRBJ2-7
clone size: NA
D gene: TRBD1
V gene: TRBV7-8
CDR3 protein: CASSHGTGTGENF
CDR3 DNA: TGTGCCAGCAGCCATGGGACAGGGACAGGGGAGAACTTC

J gene: TRBJ2-7
clone size: NA
D gene: TRBD2
V gene: TRBV30
CDR3 protein: CAWSGTSYEQYF
CDR3 DNA: TGTGCCTGGTCCGGGACTAGCTACGAGCAGTACTTC

J gene: TRBJ2-7
clone size: NA
D gene: NA
V gene: TRBV5-4
CDR3 protein: CASSPGSGFKQYF
CDR3 DNA: TGTGCCAGCAGCCCGGGGTCGGGGTTTAAACAGTACTTC

J gene: TRBJ1-1
clone size: many
D gene: NA
V gene: TRBV19
CDR3 protein: CASSIDLGGTEAFF
CDR3 DNA: TGTGCCAGTAGTATAGATCTGGGGGGAACTGAAGCTTTCTTT

J gene: TRBJ2-5
clone size: NA
D gene: TRBD1
V gene: TRBV11-3
CDR3 protein: CASSFGTGGPETQYF
CDR3 DNA: TGTGCCAGCAGCTTCGGGACAGGGGGCCCCGAGACCCAGTACTTC

J gene: TRBJ2-7
clone size: NA
D gene: TRBD2
V gene: TRBV28
CDR3 protein: CASSLPAFVAGGTYEQYF
CDR3 DNA: TGTGCCAGCAGTTTACCCGCCTTTGTAGCGGGAGGTACCTACGAGCAGTACTTC